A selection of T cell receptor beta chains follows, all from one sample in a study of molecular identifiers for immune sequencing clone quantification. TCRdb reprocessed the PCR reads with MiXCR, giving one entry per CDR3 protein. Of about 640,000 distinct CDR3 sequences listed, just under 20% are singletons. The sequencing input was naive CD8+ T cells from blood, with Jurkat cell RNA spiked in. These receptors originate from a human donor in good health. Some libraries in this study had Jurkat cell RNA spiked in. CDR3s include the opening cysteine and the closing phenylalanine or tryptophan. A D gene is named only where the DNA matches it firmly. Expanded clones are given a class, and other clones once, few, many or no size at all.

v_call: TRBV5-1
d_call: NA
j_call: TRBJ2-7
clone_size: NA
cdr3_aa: CASSGHTHEQYF
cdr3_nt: TGCGCCAGCAGTGGACATACCCACGAGCAGTACTTC

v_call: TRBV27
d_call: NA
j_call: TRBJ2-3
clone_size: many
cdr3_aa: CASSHTGTDTQYF
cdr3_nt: TGTGCCAGCAGCCACACGGGCACAGATACGCAGTATTTT

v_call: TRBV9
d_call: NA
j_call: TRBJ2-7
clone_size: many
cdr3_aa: CASSYTGSGTYEQYF
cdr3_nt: TGTGCCAGCAGCTACACAGGGTCCGGGACCTACGAGCAGTACTTC

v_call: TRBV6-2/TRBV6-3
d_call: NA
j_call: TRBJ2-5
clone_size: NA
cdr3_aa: CASSPLTGARGETQYF
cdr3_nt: TGTGCCAGCAGCCCTTTGACGGGGGCGCGGGGAGAGACCCAGTACTTC

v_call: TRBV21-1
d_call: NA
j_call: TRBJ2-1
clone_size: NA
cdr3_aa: CASSKGKRGPYNVQFF
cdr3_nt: TGTGCCAGCAGCAAAGGTAAGCGGGGGCCGTACAATGTGCAGTTCTTC

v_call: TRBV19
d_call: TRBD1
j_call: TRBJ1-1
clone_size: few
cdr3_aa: CASSQTPDRGRNTEAFF
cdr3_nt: TGTGCCAGTAGTCAGACACCCGACAGGGGGAGAAACACTGAAGCTTTCTTT

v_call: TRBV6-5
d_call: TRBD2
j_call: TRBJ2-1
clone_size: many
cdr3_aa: CASSPGTSGGISYNEQFF
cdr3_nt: TGTGCCAGCAGTCCCGGGACTAGCGGGGGTATTTCCTACAATGAGCAGTTCTTC

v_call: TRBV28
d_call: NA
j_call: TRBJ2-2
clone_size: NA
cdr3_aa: CASSELFGGELSF
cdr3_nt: TGTGCCAGCAGCGAATTGTTTGGCGGGGAGCTGTCTTTT

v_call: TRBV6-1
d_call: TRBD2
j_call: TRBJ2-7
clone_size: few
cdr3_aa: CASSDTSGYEQYF
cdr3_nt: TGTGCCAGCAGCGATACTAGCGGGTACGAGCAGTACTTC

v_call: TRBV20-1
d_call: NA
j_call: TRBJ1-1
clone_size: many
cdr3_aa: CSARDWDIPSTEAFF
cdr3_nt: TGCAGTGCTAGAGATTGGGACATCCCCTCCACTGAAGCTTTCTTT

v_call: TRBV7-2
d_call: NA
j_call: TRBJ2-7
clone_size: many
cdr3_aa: CASSPRSPYEQYF
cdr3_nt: TGTGCCAGCAGCCCCCGGTCCCCCTACGAGCAGTACTTC

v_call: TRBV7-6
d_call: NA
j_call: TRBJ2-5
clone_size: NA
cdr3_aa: CASSWGAGETQYF
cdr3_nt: TGTGCCAGCAGCTGGGGGGCAGGGGAGACCCAGTACTTC

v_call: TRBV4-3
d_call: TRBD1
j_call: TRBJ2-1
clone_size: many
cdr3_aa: CASGPGQGPYEQFF
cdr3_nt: TGCGCCAGCGGACCGGGACAGGGCCCCTATGAGCAGTTCTTC

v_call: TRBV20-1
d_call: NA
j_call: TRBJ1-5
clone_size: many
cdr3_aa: CSARGGGDQPQHF
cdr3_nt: TGCAGTGCTAGGGGGGGAGGGGATCAGCCCCAGCATTTT

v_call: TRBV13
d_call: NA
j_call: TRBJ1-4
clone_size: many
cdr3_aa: CASSWALGPTNEKLFF
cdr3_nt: TGTGCCAGCAGTTGGGCCCTAGGGCCAACTAATGAAAAACTGTTTTTT

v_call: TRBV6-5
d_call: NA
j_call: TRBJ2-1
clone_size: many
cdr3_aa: CASSYSTANEQFF
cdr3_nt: TGTGCCAGCAGTTACTCCACAGCCAATGAGCAGTTCTTC

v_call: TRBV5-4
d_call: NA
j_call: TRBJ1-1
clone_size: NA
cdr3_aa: CASSLDDSFEAFF
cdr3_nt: TGTGCCAGCAGCTTGGACGACAGCTTTGAAGCTTTCTTT

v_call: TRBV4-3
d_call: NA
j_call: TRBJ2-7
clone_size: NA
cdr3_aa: CASSQGFSSYEQYF
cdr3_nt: TGCGCCAGCAGCCAAGGGTTTTCCTCCTACGAGCAGTACTTC

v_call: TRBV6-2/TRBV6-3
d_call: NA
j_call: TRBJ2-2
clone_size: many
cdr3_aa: CASSASISLAGELFF
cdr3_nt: TGTGCCAGCAGCGCCTCCATCTCGCTGGCCGGGGAGCTGTTTTTT

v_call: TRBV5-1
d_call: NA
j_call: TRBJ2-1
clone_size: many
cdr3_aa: CASSPTDHEQFF
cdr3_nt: TGCGCCAGCAGCCCGACAGACCACGAGCAGTTCTTC

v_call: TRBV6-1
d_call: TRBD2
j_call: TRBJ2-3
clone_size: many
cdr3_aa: CASSEAHGIAGGTDTQYF
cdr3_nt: TGTGCCAGCAGTGAAGCGCATGGGATAGCGGGGGGCACAGATACGCAGTATTTT

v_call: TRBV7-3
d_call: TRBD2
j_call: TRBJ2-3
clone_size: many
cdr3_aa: CASSLLPRENADTQYF
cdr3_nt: TGTGCCAGCAGCTTATTACCGCGGGAGAACGCAGATACGCAGTATTTT

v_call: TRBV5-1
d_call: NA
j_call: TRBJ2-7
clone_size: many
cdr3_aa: CASSLVEVRNEQYF
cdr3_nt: TGCGCCAGCAGCTTGGTTGAAGTTCGTAACGAGCAGTACTTC

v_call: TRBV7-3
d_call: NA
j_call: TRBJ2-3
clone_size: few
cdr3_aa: CASSPLAGLDTQYF
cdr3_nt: TGTGCCAGCAGCCCCCTCGCGGGACTAGATACGCAGTATTTT

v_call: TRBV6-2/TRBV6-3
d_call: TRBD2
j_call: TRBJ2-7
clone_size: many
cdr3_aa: CASLQLAGDEQYF
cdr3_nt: TGTGCCAGCCTCCAGCTAGCGGGAGACGAGCAGTACTTC

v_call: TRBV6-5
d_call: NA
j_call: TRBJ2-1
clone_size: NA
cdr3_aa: CASSTHMSPYNEQFF
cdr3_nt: TGTGCCAGCAGTACTCACATGTCGCCCTACAATGAGCAGTTCTTC

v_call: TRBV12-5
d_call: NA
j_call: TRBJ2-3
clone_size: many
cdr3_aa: CASGFHVGYTDTQYF
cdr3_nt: TGTGCTAGTGGTTTCCATGTGGGATACACAGATACGCAGTATTTT

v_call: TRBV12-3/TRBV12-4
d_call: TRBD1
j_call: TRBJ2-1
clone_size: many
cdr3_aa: CASSTPPGGQGFGEQFF
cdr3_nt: TGTGCCAGCAGTACCCCTCCGGGTGGACAGGGGTTTGGGGAGCAGTTCTTC

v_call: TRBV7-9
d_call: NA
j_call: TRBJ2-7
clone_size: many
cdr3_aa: CASSARGEYEQYF
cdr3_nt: TGTGCCAGCAGTGCCAGGGGAGAGTACGAGCAGTACTTC

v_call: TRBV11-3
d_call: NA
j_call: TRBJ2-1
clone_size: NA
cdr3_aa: CASGFGDNNEQFF
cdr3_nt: TGTGCCAGCGGGTTCGGGGATAACAATGAGCAGTTCTTC

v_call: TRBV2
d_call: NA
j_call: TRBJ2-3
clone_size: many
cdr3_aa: CASSDLFAGQTTDTQYF
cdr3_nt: TGTGCCAGCAGTGATCTTTTTGCGGGACAGACCACAGATACGCAGTATTTT

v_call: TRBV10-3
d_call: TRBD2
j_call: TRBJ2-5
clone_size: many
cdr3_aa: CAIGEREGETQYF
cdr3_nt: TGTGCCATCGGGGAGCGGGAGGGAGAGACCCAGTACTTC

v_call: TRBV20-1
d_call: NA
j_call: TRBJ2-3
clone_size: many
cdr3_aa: CSGAAENTDTQYF
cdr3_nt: TGCAGTGGGGCTGCCGAAAACACAGATACGCAGTATTTT

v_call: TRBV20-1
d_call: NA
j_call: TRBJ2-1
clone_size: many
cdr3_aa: CSATSTPQLYNEQFF
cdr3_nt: TGCAGTGCTACTTCAACTCCGCAGCTATACAATGAGCAGTTCTTC

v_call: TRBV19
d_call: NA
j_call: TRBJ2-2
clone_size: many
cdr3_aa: CASSAINPGELFF
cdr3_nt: TGTGCCAGTAGTGCCATCAATCCCGGGGAGCTGTTTTTT

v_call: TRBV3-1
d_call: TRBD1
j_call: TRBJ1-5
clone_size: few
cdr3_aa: CASSQDRTGGNQPQHF
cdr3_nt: TGTGCCAGCAGCCAAGACAGGACAGGGGGCAATCAGCCCCAGCATTTT

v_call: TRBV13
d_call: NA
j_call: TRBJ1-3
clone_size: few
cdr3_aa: CATIPEGSGNTIYF
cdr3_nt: TGTGCCACCATACCTGAGGGATCTGGAAACACCATATATTTT

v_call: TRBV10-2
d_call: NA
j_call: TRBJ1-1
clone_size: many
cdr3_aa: CASSESSGDIGTEAFF
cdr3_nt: TGCGCCAGCAGTGAGTCATCGGGGGACATAGGTACTGAAGCTTTCTTT

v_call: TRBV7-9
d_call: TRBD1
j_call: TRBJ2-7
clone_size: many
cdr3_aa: CASSPAFGQEHYEQYF
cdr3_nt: TGTGCCAGCAGCCCAGCGTTTGGACAGGAGCACTACGAGCAGTACTTC

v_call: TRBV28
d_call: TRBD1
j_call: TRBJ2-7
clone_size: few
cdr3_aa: CASSLRTGGIILREQYF
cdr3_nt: TGTGCCAGCAGTCTCCGGACAGGGGGTATTATCCTACGAGAGCAGTACTTC

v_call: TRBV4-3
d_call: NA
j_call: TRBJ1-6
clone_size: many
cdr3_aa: CASSQGARGVHSPLHF
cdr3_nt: TGCGCCAGCAGCCAAGGGGCCAGGGGTGTGCATTCACCCCTCCACTTT

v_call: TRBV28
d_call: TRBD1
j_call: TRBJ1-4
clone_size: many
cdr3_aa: CASSPRQGGNEKLFF
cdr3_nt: TGTGCCAGCAGTCCAAGACAGGGGGGGAATGAAAAACTGTTTTTT

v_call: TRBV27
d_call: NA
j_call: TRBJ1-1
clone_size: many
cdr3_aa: CASSFSLGGDTEAFF
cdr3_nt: TGTGCCAGCAGTTTCTCGTTGGGGGGAGACACTGAAGCTTTCTTT

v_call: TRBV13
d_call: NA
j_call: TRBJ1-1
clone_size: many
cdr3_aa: CASSLSGRKGRAFF
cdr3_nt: TGTGCCAGCAGCTTATCCGGACGGAAGGGGAGAGCTTTCTTT

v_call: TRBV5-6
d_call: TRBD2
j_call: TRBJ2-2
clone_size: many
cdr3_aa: CASSFLAGDQGELFF
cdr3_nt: TGTGCCAGCAGCTTTCTAGCGGGAGACCAAGGGGAGCTGTTTTTT

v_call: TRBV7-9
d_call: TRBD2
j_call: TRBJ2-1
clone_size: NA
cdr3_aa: CASGLGLAGMYNEQFF
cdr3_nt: TGTGCCAGCGGCTTAGGACTAGCGGGGATGTACAATGAGCAGTTCTTC

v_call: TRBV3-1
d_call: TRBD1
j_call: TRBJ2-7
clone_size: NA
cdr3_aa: CASSPYRGPSYEQYF
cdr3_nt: TGTGCCAGCAGCCCCTACAGGGGACCCTCCTACGAGCAGTACTTC

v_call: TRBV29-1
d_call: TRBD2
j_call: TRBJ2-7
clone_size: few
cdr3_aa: CSAKTSGYEQYF
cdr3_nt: TGCAGCGCCAAGACTAGCGGTTACGAGCAGTACTTC

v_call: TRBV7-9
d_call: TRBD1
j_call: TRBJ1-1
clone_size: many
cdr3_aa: CASSLGSTGANTEAFF
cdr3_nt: TGTGCCAGCAGCTTAGGGTCGACAGGGGCCAACACTGAAGCTTTCTTT

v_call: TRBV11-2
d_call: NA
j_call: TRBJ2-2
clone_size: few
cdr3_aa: CASSFPGSGTGELFF
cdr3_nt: TGTGCCAGCAGCTTTCCGGGTTCGGGCACCGGGGAGCTGTTTTTT

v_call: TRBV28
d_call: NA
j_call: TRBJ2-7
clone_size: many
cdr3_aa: CASSLRGLQSYEQYF
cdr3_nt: TGTGCCAGCAGTTTACGGGGGCTCCAGTCCTACGAGCAGTACTTC